The subject of this entry is one TCR beta chain. These data originate in a study of blood T cell repertoires in COVID-19. Study details: From T cells, B-cell-depleted T cells, or PBMCs came the material, which was cDNA or gDNA.

The germline gives CDR1 SGHAT, CDR2 FQDESV (reference sequence). This CDR3 comprises 14 residues. Between the trimmed V and J ends, which lost 5 bases and 0 bases, there was a span of 5 bases. TCRdb keeps only in-frame clones here, not all; method: immunoSEQ multiplex PCR. Of approximately 310,000 clones detected, over 75% appear once; the ten largest clones hold 6.5% to 9.5%. This sequence was found in a woman aged 50 to 60 who had recovered from COVID-19. Input material: peripheral blood. The J gene is TRBJ2-6, the V gene TRBV11-1, with D possibly matching TRBD1 (5 bases). The DNA for the CDR3 is TGTGCCAGCAGCGACAGCTCTGGGGCCAACGTCCTGACTTTC. Protein product: CASSDSSGANVLTF.